Presented here are 18 T cell receptor beta chains from one specimen sequenced in a study of T-cell memory formation after mild COVID-19. MiXCR was run by TCRdb on the 5' RACE reads, yielding one entry per CDR3 protein. The table includes 200,000 to 250,000 distinct CDR3 sequences, just over 15% detected once. The sequencing sample was made of PBMCs or a T cell subset sorted from them (not recorded which). The receptor set was obtained from an adult woman who had mild COVID-19 (a few samples of this study predate the infection). Cell type and time point are not known.

The chain couples TRBV12-3 or TRBV12-4 to TRBJ1-2; 8 bases map to TRBD1. This CDR3 has 14 amino acids. The ends lost 9 bases at V and 2 bases at J; junction bases unmatched: 8. The CDR3 DNA sequence: TGTGCCAGTACTCACAGGGGGTGGAACTATGGCTACACCTTC. Its protein is CASTHRGWNYGYTF.

This sequence joins TRBV2 and TRBJ2-5; D gene ambiguous. The CDR3 is 15 amino acids. Trimming took 0 bases from V and 5 from J, leaving 13 bases between them. Germline values: CDR1 SNHLY, CDR2 FYNNEI. The CDR3 DNA sequence: TGTGCCAGCAGTGAAGCTTCGACTGTTGGGGAGACCCAGTACTTC. Its protein is CASSEASTVGETQYF.

In this sample, this clonotype turned up a few times. V is TRBV5-4 and J is TRBJ2-5, with a possible D match to TRBD1 (6 bases). The CDR3 extends over 15 amino acids. Trimming stripped 2 bases from V and 5 bases from J, with 16 bases between. Germline V lookup: CDR1 SGHNT, CDR2 YYREEE (reference sequence). The CDR3 is CASSLQGPRKETQYF. The CDR3, as DNA: TGTGCCAGCAGCTTACAGGGTCCTAGGAAGGAGACCCAGTACTTC.

V is TRBV18 and J is TRBJ2-7, with TRBD1 matching 7 bases. Germline V gene data show CDR1 as KGHSH and CDR2 as LQKENI. The V gene end was trimmed by 0 bases and the J gene end by 0 bases; junction bases not matched to a gene: 8. This CDR3 spans 17 amino acids. In DNA, the CDR3 is TGTGCCAGCTCACCACCAGTAGGCCAGGGGGTCTCCTACGAGCAGTACTTC. Its protein product is CASSPPVGQGVSYEQYF.

This clonotype was counted only a few times. This rearrangement joins TRBV7-3 to TRBJ2-1, with 11 bases fitting TRBD2. From germline, CDR1 is SGHTA and CDR2 FQGTGA. This CDR3 comprises 15 residues. V was clipped by 2 bases and J by 7 bases; unmatched bases: 4. This CDR3 is CASSLVAGGSNEQFF. CDR3 DNA: TGTGCCAGCAGCTTAGTAGCGGGGGGGAGTAATGAGCAGTTCTTC.

This rearrangement joins TRBV6-5 to TRBJ2-7, with TRBD1 identical over 10 bases. Losses at the gene ends were 0 bases for V and 7 bases for J; bases not matched to a gene: 9. Per germline, CDR1 MNHEY and CDR2 SVGAGI. The CDR3 sequence is 16 residues long. CDR3 amino acids: CASSYSMWTGGQEQYF. The CDR3 DNA sequence: TGTGCCAGCAGTTACTCGATGTGGACAGGGGGGCAGGAGCAGTACTTC.

V usage is TRBV15 and J usage is TRBJ2-7; perhaps TRBD1 as D (6 bases). The V gene's germline CDR1 is LNHNV and CDR2 YYDKDF (reference sequence). This CDR3 has 15 amino acids. Trimming cost V 1 base and J 3 bases, with 13 bases left between them. Here the CDR3 DNA reads TGTGCCACCAGCAGAGTGATAGGGGGTATCTACGAGCAGTACTTC. Translating it yields CATSRVIGGIYEQYF.

This clonotype has more than one count but fewer than ten. The chain uses TRBV5-1 and TRBJ1-2; 7 bases are shared with TRBD1. CDR3 length equals 16 residues. Per the germline V gene, CDR1 is SGHRS and CDR2 is YFSETQ. Trimming took 4 bases from V and 3 from J; bases not matched to a gene: 12. In DNA, the CDR3 is TGCGCCAGCAGCCGGGACCCGGCGACAGGGCACTATGGCTACACCTTC. Translated, it gives CASSRDPATGHYGYTF.

The chain combines TRBV9 with TRBJ2-5; TRBD1 aligns across 9 bases. The V and J ends lost 2 bases and 4 bases, in that order; junction bases with no gene match: 0. Germline V lookup: CDR1 SGDLS, CDR2 YYNGEE. The CDR3 has 13 residues. CDR3 sequence reads: CASSVGQGETQYF. For the CDR3, the DNA is TGTGCCAGCAGCGTGGGACAGGGAGAGACCCAGTACTTC.

The chain joins TRBV7-2 to TRBJ2-3, with 12 positions matching TRBD2. The germline gives CDR1 SGHTA, CDR2 FQGNSA. Germline trimming cut 5 bases from V and 7 bases from J; bases unmatched to any gene: 7. There are 15 residues in the CDR3. The CDR3 bases are TGTGCCAGCAGCACGCGGACTAGCGGGGAGAATACGCAGTATTTT. It specifies CASSTRTSGENTQYF. Complete variable domain (other parts from reference TRBV7-2 and TRBJ2-3): GAGVSQSPSNKVTEKGKDVELRCDPISGHTALYWYRQSLGQGLEFLIYFQGNSAPDKSGLPSDRFSAERTGGSVSTLTIQRTQQEDSAVYLCASSTRTSGENTQYFGPGTRLTVL.

J is TRBJ1-2 and V is TRBV2; D is undetermined. The CDR3 runs 11 residues. Germline CDR1 SNHLY, CDR2 FYNNEI. Trimming took off 8 bases at V and 8 bases at J, with 12 bases between the two ends. CDR3: CASRILEGYTF. The CDR3 nucleotides read TGTGCCAGCCGCATACTAGAAGGCTACACCTTC.

The CDR3 is CATSRDLVAGRETQYF. CDR3 bases: TGTGCCACCAGCAGAGATCTTGTGGCGGGGAGGGAGACCCAGTACTTC. The chain uses TRBV15 and TRBJ2-5; a possible D gene is TRBD2 (6 bases). Germline assignment: CDR1 LNHNV and CDR2 YYDKDF (reference sequence). The V gene lost 0 bases and the J gene lost 5 bases, with 16 bases spanning the gap. The CDR3 is made up of 16 amino acids.

This clonotype was picked up a small number of times. The chain joins TRBV5-1 to TRBJ2-1; 7 bases align to TRBD1. Germline CDR1 and CDR2: SGHRS and YFSETQ. This CDR3 contains 14 residues. Trimming took 0 bases from V and 8 from J; bases not matched to a gene: 5. The CDR3: CASSLGQQGDEQFF. DNA of the CDR3: TGCGCCAGCAGCTTGGGACAGCAGGGGGATGAGCAGTTCTTC.

The V gene is TRBV5-1, the J gene TRBJ2-7; 7 bases align to TRBD1. Germline values: CDR1 SGHRS, CDR2 YFSETQ. V lost 5 bases to trimming and J lost 0 bases; unmatched junction nucleotides: 11. The CDR3 runs to 16 residues. CDR3 nucleotide sequence: TGCGCCAGCAGACTTACCGCCGGGACAGCCTCCTACGAGCAGTACTTC. It yields the protein CASRLTAGTASYEQYF.

The chain has TRBV4-1 and TRBJ2-1, with D possibly matching TRBD2 (5 bases). This CDR3 region has 14 residues. The germline gives CDR1 MGHRA, CDR2 YSYEKL. The V and J ends lost 0 bases and 6 bases respectively, with 9 bases between them. This CDR3 is CASSQDPGINEQFF. The CDR3 region has the DNA TGCGCCAGCAGCCAAGATCCGGGAATCAATGAGCAGTTCTTC.

The chain uses TRBV24-1 and TRBJ2-1; 9 bases agree with TRBD1. The CDR3 has 16 amino acids. Germline lookup yields CDR1 KGHDR and CDR2 SFDVKD. V dropped 4 bases and J dropped 1; count of bases not matched to a gene: 4. The CDR3 loop reads CATSDYGQGSYNEQFF. In DNA, the CDR3 is TGTGCCACCAGTGACTACGGACAGGGGTCCTACAATGAGCAGTTCTTC.

There are a few counts of this clonotype. The DNA for the CDR3 is TGTGCTAGTGTGAGGGATACTGGAAACACCATATATTTT. This gives the protein CASVRDTGNTIYF. This chain links TRBV12-5 with TRBJ1-3; D is uncertain. Per the germline V gene, CDR1 is LGHNT and CDR2 is FRNRAP. The CDR3 contains 13 residues. V gave up 7 bases and J gave up 2 bases, with 9 bases separating them.

This clonotype was counted only a few times. Written as DNA, the CDR3 is TGTGCCAGCAGCGCGGGTGGATCTAGCACAGATACGCAGTATTTT. This codes for CASSAGGSSTDTQYF. This chain joins TRBV6-2 or TRBV6-3 and TRBJ2-3; a weak D match, TRBD2 (5 bases). V was pared by 6 bases and J by 0 bases, with 13 bases between. Looked up from germline, CDR1 is MNHEY and CDR2 is SVGEGT. The CDR3 covers 15 residues.